This T cell receptor beta chain derives from a study of radiotherapy plus CTLA-4 blockade in lung cancer. Overall study context: Among all patients, 15% to 20% showed objective responses, while approximately 30% had disease control.

Clones were sequenced by immunoSEQ multiplex PCR, and TCRdb holds only the in-frame ones, with some missing. The sample shows tens of thousands of clones, around 74% of them seen only once. The CDR3 contains 15 residues. Germline lookup yields CDR1 GTSNPN and CDR2 SVGIG (reference sequence). J was trimmed by 9 bases and V by 0 bases; bases with no gene match: 9. The study's findings and limits: Blood saw expansion of tumor-derived TCR clones after radiotherapy plus ipilimumab.

Worth noting for this clone: As yet, its antigen is unknown.

Chemo-refractory metastatic non-small-cell lung cancer patients received focal radiation with ipilimumab CTLA-4 blockade. This chain uses TRBV30 with TRBJ2-1; 9 nucleotides line up with TRBD2. This TCR derives from a human donor with non-small cell lung cancer whose response to radiotherapy plus ipilimumab could not be evaluated. The specimen comprised peripheral blood, sampled from a patient treated with radiotherapy plus ipilimumab. Written as DNA, the CDR3 is TGTGCCTGGAGTGTATCTAGGGGACTAGCAGTTGAGCAGTTCTTC. Its protein product is CAWSVSRGLAVEQFF.